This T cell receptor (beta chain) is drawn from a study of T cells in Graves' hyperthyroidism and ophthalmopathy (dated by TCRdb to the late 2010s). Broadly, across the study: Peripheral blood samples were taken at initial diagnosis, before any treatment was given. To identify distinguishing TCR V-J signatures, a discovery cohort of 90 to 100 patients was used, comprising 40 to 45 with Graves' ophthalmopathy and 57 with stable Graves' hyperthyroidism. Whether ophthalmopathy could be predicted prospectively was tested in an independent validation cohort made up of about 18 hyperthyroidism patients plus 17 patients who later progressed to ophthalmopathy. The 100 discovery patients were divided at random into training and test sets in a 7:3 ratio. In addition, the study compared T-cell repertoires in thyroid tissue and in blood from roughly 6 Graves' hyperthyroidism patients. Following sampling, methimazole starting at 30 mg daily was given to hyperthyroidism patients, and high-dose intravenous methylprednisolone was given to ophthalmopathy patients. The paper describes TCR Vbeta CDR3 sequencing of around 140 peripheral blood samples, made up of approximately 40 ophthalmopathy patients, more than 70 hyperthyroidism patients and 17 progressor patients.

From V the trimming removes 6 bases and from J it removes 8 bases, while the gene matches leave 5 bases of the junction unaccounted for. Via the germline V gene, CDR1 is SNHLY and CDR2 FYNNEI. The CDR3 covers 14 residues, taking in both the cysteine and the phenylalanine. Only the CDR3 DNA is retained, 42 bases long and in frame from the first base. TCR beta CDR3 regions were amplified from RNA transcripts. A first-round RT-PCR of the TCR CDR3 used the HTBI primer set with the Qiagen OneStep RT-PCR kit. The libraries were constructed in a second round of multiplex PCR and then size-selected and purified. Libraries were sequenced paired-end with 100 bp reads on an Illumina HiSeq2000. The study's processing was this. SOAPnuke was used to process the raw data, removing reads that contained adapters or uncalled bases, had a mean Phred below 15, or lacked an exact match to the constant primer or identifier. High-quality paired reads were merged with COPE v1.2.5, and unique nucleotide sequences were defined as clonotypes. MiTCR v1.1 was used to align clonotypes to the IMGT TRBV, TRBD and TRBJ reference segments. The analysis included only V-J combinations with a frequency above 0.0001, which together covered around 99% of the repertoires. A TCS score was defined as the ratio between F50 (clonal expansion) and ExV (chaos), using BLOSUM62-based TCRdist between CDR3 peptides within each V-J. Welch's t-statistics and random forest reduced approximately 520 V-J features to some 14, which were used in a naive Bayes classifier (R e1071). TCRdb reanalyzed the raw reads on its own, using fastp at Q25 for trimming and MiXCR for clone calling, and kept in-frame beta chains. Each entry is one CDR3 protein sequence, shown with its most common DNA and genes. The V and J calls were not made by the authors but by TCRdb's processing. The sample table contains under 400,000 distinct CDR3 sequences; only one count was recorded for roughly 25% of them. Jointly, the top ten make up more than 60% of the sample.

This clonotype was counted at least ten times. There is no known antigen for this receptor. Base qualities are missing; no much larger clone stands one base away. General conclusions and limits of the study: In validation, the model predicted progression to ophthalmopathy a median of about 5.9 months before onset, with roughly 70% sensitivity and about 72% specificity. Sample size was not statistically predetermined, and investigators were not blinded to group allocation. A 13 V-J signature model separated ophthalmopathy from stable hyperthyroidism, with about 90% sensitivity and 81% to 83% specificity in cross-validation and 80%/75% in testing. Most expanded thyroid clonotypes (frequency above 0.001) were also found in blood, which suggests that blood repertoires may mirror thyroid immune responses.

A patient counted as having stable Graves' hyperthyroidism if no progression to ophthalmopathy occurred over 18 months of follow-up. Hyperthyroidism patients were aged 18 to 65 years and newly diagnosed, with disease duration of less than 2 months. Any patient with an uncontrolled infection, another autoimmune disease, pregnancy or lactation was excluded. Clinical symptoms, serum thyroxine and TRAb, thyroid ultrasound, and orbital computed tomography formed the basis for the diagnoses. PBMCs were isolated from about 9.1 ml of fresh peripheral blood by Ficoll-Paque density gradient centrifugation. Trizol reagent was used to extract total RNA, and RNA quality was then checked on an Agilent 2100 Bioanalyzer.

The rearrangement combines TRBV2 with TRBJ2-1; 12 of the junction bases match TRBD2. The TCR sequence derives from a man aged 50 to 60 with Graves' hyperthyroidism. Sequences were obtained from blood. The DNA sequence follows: TGTGCCAGCAGCTGGCTAGCGGGAGGGTATGAGCAGTTCTTC. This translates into CASSWLAGGYEQFF. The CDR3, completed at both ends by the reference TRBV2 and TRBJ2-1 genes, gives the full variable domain EPEVTQTPSHQVTQMGQEVILRCVPISNHLYFYWYRQILGQKVEFLVSFYNNEISEKSEIFDDQFSVERPDGSNFTLKIRSTKLEDSAMYFCASSWLAGGYEQFFGPGTRLTVL.